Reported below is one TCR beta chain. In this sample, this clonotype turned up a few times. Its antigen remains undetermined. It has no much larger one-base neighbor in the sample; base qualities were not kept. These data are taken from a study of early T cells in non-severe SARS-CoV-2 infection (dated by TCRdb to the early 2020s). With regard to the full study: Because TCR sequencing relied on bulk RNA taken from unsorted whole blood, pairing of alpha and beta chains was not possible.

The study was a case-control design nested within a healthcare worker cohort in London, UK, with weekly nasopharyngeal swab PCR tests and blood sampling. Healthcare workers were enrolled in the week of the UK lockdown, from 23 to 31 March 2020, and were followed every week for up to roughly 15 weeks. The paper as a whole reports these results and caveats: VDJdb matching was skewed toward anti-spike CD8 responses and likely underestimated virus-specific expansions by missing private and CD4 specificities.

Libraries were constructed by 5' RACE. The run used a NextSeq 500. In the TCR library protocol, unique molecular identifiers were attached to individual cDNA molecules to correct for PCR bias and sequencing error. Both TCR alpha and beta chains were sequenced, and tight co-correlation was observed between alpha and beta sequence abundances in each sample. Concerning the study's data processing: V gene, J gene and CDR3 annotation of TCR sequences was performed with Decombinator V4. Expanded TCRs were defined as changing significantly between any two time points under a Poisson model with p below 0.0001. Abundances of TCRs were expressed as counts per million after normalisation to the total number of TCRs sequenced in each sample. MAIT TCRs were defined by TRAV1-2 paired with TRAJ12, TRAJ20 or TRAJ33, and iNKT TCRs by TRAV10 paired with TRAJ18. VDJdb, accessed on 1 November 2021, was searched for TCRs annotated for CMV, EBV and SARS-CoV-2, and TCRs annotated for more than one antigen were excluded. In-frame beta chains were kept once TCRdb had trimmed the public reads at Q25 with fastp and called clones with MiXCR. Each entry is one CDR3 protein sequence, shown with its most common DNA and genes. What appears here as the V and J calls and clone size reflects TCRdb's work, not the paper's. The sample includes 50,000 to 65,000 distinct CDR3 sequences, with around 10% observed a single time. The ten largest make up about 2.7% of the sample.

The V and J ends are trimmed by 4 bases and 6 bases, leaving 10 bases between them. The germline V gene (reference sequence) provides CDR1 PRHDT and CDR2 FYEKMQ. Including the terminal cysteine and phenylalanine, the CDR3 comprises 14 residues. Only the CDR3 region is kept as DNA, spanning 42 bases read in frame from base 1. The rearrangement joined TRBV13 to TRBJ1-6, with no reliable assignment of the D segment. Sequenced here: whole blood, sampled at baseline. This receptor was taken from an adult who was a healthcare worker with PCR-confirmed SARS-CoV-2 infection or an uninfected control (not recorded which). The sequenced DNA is TGTGCCAGCAGCTCGTACCTGGTTAATTCACCCCTCCACTTT. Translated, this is CASSSYLVNSPLHF.